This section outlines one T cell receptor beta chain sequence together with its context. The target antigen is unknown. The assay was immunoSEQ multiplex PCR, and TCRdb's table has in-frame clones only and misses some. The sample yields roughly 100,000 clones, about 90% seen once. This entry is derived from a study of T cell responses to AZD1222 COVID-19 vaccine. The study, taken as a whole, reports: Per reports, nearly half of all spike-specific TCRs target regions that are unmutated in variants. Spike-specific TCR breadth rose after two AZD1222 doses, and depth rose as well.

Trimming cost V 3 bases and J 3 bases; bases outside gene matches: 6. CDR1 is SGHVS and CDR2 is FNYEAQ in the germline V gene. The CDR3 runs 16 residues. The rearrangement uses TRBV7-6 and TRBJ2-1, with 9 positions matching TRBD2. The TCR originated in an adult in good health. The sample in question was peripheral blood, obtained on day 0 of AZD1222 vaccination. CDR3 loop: CASSLGSSGVYNEQFF. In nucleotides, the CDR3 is TGTGCCAGCAGCTTGGGTTCTAGCGGGGTCTACAATGAGCAGTTCTTC.